This TCR beta chain was sequenced during a study of blood T cell repertoires in COVID-19. A word on this clone: This same CDR3 is encoded by further DNA sequences in the sample.

The data were produced by immunoSEQ multiplex PCR, yet TCRdb's version contains in-frame clones alone and is incomplete. The repertoire holds more than 70,000 clones, with 88% as singletons. After removal of 4 bases from V and 3 bases from J, the junction contained 6 bases not matched to a gene. The CDR3 is 14 amino acids. The germline V gene has CDR1 SGHRS and CDR2 YFSETQ. Sequencing input: peripheral blood. The V gene is TRBV5-1, the J gene TRBJ2-5; 7 bases are shared with TRBD2. The clonotype originates from a human donor in a cohort sampled during active COVID-19. CDR3 region: CASSPGGGKETQYF. In DNA, the CDR3 is TGCGCCAGCAGCCCTGGGGGAGGGAAAGAGACCCAGTACTTC.